A selection of T cell receptor beta chains follows, all from one sample in a study of post-analysis software for immune sequencing data. One entry per CDR3 protein, called by TCRdb with MiXCR from the PCR reads. The table includes hundreds of thousands of distinct CDR3 sequences, under 55% detected once. Sequences were obtained from blood. These receptors originate from a girl between 5 and 17 years old with multiple sclerosis. Both conserved end residues are part of each CDR3. D genes are given only for firm matches. For some rows the clone size is stated as once, few or many, or as a class when expanded; others skip it.

j_gene | abundance | v_gene | d_gene | CDR3aa
TRBJ2-7 | - | TRBV7-3 | TRBD2 | CASSSLPSGNYEQYF
TRBJ1-1 | - | TRBV6-2/TRBV6-3 | - | CASKVPGGTEAFF
TRBJ1-2 | - | TRBV28 | TRBD1 | CASSPPGGDREGGYTF
TRBJ2-1 | - | TRBV12-3/TRBV12-4 | TRBD1 | CASSPLGTGRFF
- | - | TRBV27 | TRBD2 | CASSLHGLAGAYEQYF
TRBJ2-7 | once | TRBV15 | - | CATSRVGEVYNEQYF
- | - | TRBV20-1 | - | CSAMASGIQYEQYF
TRBJ1-2 | - | TRBV7-9 | - | CASSLQGRGGYTF
TRBJ2-3 | few | TRBV20-1 | - | CSARTLAATDTQYF
TRBJ2-7 | - | TRBV20-1 | - | CSASDGAPGEQYF
TRBJ2-4 | once | TRBV3-1 | - | CASSSQGNIQYF
TRBJ1-2 | - | TRBV29-1 | TRBD1 | CSGSQGNYGYTF
TRBJ2-5 | - | TRBV5-1 | TRBD2 | CASSSPGLAGVETQYF
TRBJ2-3 | - | TRBV10-3 | - | CAISESVDLSTDTQYF
TRBJ2-3 | - | TRBV10-1 | TRBD2 | CASSEKPTSGTPQDTQYF
TRBJ1-1 | once | TRBV6-2/TRBV6-3 | - | CASSLVRDYTEAFF
- | - | TRBV5-1 | TRBD2 | CASSLSSGSYEQYF
TRBJ2-7 | - | TRBV7-6 | - | CASSSSDRLNEQYF
TRBJ2-3 | once | TRBV7-3 | - | CASSPRASETDTQYF
TRBJ1-2 | - | TRBV29-1 | - | CSVVVSARDNYGYTF
TRBJ2-7 | - | TRBV28 | TRBD1 | CASYDGTGYEQYF
TRBJ1-5 | - | TRBV20-1 | TRBD1 | CSARDGDRDSNQPQHF
TRBJ1-5 | - | TRBV6-2/TRBV6-3 | - | CASRKAPGYSNQPQHF
TRBJ2-3 | once | TRBV5-6 | - | CASSPAGLEGDTQYF
TRBJ2-5 | - | TRBV7-2 | - | CASSSTGYQETQYF
- | - | TRBV6-5 | TRBD2 | CASSYQLAGYEQYF
- | - | TRBV20-1 | TRBD2 | CSAQMRAGTSDDEQYF
TRBJ2-5 | - | TRBV4-1 | - | CASSQERSQYF
TRBJ1-5 | many | TRBV28 | - | CASKRSNQPQHF